The sequence of this T cell receptor (beta chain) was determined in a study of blood T cell repertoires in COVID-19. Study information: From the United States, Italy and Spain came samples of acute and convalescent COVID-19.

Germline V gene sequence: CDR1 SGHDN, CDR2 FVKESK. CDR3 length equals 14 residues. The trim removed 4 bases at V and 4 bases at J, leaving 6 bases unmatched. This clone was observed a handful of times. Sequenced by immunoSEQ multiplex PCR; TCRdb stores in-frame clones only, minus some. The repertoire holds around 60,000 clones, with roughly 80% as singletons. This chain uses TRBV14 with TRBJ2-5; 7 bases map to TRBD2. The receptor was isolated from a man aged 45-65 years with COVID-19, enrolled during active disease. Input material: peripheral blood. CDR3 loop: CASSPGGSRETQYF. CDR3 DNA: TGTGCCAGCAGCCCCGGGGGGAGCAGAGAGACCCAGTACTTC.